This T cell receptor (beta chain) was recovered during a study of blood T cell repertoires in COVID-19. Overall study context: There were acute and convalescent COVID-19 samples, and they came from the United States, Italy and Spain. PBMCs, B-cell-depleted T cells, or T cells provided the cDNA or gDNA that made up the material.

Patients at the Seattle site were enrolled during active infection and followed longitudinally. Trimming took 3 bases from V and 1 from J, leaving 10 bases between them. CDR1 SGDLS and CDR2 YYNGEE come from the germline V gene. The CDR3 is 14 amino acids. TCRdb keeps only in-frame clones here, not all; method: immunoSEQ multiplex PCR. The sample lists about 370,000 clones, 89% occurring once. This clonotype originated in a woman aged 25 to 39 with COVID-19, enrolled during active disease. The source material was peripheral blood. The genes are TRBV9 and TRBJ1-1; no definite D call. The CDR3 loop is CASSADSPNTEAFF. Written as DNA, the CDR3 is TGTGCCAGCAGCGCCGACTCCCCGAACACTGAAGCTTTCTTT.